The subject of this entry is one T cell receptor beta chain. The antigen remains undetermined. This sample was taken from a study of T cells in localized non-small cell lung cancer. Study-wide findings and caveats: Higher T cell density in the blood was associated with longer overall survival, whereas higher adjacent-lung clonality associated with shorter survival. Measurement of T cell clonality placed uninvolved adjacent lung highest, above the level in tumor. Heterogeneity remains possible because sequencing was limited to only one tumor region. In adjacent lung appeared a median around 59 of the top 100 tumor clones.

Produced via immunoSEQ multiplex PCR; TCRdb's table is partial and in-frame only. The sample yields 8,500 to 10,000 clones, around 92% seen once. V was shortened by 6 bases and J by 5 bases, with 13 bases between the two germline ends. The CDR3 has 13 amino acids. Germline assignment: CDR1 MDHEN and CDR2 SYDVKM. The sequenced sample was peripheral blood, obtained before any cancer treatment. This clonotype was obtained from a female donor of 60 years or more with stage II squamous cell lung carcinoma. The J gene is TRBJ1-1, the V gene TRBV28, with D perhaps TRBD1 (6 bases). The CDR3 region is CASRGQLGTEAFF. In DNA, the CDR3 is TGTGCCAGCAGGGGACAATTAGGTACTGAAGCTTTCTTT.